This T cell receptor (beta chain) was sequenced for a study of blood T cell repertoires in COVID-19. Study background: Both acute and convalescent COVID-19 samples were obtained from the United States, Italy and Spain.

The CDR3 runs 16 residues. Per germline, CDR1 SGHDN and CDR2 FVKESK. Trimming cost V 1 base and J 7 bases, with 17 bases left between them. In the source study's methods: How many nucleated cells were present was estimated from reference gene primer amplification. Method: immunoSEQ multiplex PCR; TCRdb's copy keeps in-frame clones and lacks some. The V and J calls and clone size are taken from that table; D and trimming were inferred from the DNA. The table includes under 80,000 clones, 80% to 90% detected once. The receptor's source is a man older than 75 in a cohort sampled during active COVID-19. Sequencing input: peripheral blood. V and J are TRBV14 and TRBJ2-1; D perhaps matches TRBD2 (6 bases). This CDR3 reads CASSQVLRDSSNEQFF. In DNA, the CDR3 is TGTGCCAGCAGCCAAGTCCTCCGGGACTCTTCAAATGAGCAGTTCTTC.